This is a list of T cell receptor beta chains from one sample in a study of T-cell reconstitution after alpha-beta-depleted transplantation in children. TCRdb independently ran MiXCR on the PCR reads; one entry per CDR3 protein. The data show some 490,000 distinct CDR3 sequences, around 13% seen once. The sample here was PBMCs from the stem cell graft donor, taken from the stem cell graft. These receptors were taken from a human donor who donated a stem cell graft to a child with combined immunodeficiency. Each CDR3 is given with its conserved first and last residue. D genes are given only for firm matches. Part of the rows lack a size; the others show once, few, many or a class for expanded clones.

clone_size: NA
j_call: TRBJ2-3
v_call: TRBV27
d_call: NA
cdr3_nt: TGTGCCAGCAGAGCTCCCACAGATACGCAGTATTTT
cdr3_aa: CASRAPTDTQYF

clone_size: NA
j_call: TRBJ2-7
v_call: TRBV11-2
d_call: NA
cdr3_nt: TGTGCCAGCAGCTTAGGGATGAGGCAGGGGAGGTACGAGCAGTACTTC
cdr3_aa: CASSLGMRQGRYEQYF

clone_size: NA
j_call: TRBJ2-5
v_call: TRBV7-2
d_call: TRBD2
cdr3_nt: TGTGCCAGCAGCCAAACTAGCGGGAGCCTCGGAGAGACCCAGTACTTC
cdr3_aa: CASSQTSGSLGETQYF

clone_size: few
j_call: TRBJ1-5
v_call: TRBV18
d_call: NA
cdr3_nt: TGTGCCAGCTCAAACGAACAGAGCAATCAGCCCCAGCATTTT
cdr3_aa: CASSNEQSNQPQHF

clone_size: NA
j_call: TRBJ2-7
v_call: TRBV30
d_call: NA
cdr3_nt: TGTGCCTGGAGTGGCTTGGCCTACGAGCAGTACTTC
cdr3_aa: CAWSGLAYEQYF

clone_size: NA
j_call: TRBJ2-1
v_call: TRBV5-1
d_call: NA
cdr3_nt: TGCGCCAGCAGCCCCTCTACTAGGCTAGTTTACAATGAGCAGTTCTTC
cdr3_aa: CASSPSTRLVYNEQFF

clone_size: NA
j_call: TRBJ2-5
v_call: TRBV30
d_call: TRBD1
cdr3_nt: TGTGCCTGGGCAGACAGGGAAGAGACCCAGTACTTC
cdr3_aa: CAWADREETQYF

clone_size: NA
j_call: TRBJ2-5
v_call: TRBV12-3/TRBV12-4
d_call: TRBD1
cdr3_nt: TGTGCCAGCAGCTCCACCCCCGGGACAGGGAAAGAGACCCAGTACTTC
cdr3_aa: CASSSTPGTGKETQYF

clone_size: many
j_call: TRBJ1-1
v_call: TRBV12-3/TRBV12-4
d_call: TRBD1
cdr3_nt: TGTGCCAGCGGGGGGGGACAGGGCACTGAAGCTTTCTTT
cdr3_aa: CASGGGQGTEAFF

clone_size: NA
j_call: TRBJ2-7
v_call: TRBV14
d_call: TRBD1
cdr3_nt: TGTGCCAGCAGCCGACGTCGGACAGGGATGAGCGAGCAGTACTTC
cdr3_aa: CASSRRRTGMSEQYF

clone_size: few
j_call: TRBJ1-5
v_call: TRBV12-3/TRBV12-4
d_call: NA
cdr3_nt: TGTGCCAGCAGTATCAACACGGTCCGAGAGCCCCAGCATTTT
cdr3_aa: CASSINTVREPQHF

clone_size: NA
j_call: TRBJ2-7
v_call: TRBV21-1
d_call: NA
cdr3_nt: TGTGCCAGCGTCCCAATTTCGGGGGGAGGACTAGCGGGAGATTGGTACGAGCAGTACTTC
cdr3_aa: CASVPISGGGLAGDWYEQYF

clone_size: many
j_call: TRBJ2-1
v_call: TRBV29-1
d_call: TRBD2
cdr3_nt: TGCGGAATTTTAATAGCGGGAGATCGGTACAATGAGCAGTTCTTC
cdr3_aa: CGILIAGDRYNEQFF

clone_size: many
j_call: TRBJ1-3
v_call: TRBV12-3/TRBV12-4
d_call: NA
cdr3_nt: TGTGCCAGCAGCCCAGCGGGAGGCTCTGGAAACACCATATATTTT
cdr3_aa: CASSPAGGSGNTIYF

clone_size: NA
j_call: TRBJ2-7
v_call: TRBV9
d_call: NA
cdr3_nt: TGTGCCAGCAGCGTAGGCGGGACTTCAGAGCAGTACTTC
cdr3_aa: CASSVGGTSEQYF

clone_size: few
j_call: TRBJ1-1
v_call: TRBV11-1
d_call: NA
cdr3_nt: TGTGCCAGCAGCGGTCACAGGGTGAACACTGAAGCTTTCTTT
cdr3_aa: CASSGHRVNTEAFF

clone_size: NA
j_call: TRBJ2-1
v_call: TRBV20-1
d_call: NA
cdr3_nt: TGCAGTGCAGAAGGACCCTACAATGAGCAGTTCTTC
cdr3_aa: CSAEGPYNEQFF

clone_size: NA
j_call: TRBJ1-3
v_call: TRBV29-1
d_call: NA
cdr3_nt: TGCAGCGCCACAGGGTCCTCTGGAAACACCATATATTTT
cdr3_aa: CSATGSSGNTIYF

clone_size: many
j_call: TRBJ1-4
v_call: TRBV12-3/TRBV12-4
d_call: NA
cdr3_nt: TGTGCCAGCACCTCATCGAAGGGCCTCCTGGCAAAACTGTTTTTT
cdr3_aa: CASTSSKGLLAKLFF

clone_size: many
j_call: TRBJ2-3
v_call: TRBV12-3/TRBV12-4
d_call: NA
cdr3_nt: TGTGCCAGCAGTTTAGTGACTAGGCAGTATTTT
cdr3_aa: CASSLVTRQYF

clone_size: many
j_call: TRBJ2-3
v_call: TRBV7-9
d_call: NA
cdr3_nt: TGTGCCAGCAGCTTCTCAGGGTCTAGCACAGATACGCAGTATTTT
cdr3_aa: CASSFSGSSTDTQYF

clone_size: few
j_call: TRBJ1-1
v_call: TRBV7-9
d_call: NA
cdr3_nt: TGTGCCAGCAGCTTAACCGCAGGGATGAACACTGAAGCTTTCTTT
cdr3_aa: CASSLTAGMNTEAFF

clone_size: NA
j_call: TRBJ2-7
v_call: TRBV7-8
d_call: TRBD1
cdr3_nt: TGTGCCAGCAGCTTTCCATCCTACAGGGGTTCTGTTTTGGAGCAGTACTTC
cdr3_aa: CASSFPSYRGSVLEQYF

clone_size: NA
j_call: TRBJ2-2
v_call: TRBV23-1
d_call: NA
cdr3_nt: NA
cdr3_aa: CASSIRRQASPGSCFF

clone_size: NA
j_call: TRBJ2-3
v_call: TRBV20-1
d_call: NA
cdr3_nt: TGCAGTGCAGATACATTAGCTAACACAGATACGCAGTATTTT
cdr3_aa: CSADTLANTDTQYF

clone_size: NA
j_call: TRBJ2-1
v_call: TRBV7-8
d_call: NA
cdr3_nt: TGTGCCAGCAGCTTAGCAGGGTTTTTGAGCAATGAGCAGTTCTTC
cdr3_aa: CASSLAGFLSNEQFF

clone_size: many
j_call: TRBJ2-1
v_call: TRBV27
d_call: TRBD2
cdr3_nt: TGTGCCAGCAGTTTATCAAAGCGGGGGGTGCCATACTCCTACAATGAGCAGTTCTTC
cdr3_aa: CASSLSKRGVPYSYNEQFF

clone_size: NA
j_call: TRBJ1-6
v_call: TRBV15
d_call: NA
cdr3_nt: TGTGCCACCAGCAGAGATCGACCCGACCCGGAGTCCCTCCACTTT
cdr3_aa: CATSRDRPDPESLHF

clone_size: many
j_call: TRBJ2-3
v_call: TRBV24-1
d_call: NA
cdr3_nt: TGTGCCACCAGTCCAGCAACTAGCACAGATACGCAGTATTTT
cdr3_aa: CATSPATSTDTQYF

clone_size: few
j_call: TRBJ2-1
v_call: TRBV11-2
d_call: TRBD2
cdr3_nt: TGTGCCAGCATCCTGACTAGCGGGAGGCACAATGAGCAGTTCTTC
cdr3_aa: CASILTSGRHNEQFF

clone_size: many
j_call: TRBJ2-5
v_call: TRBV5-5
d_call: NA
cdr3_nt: TGTGCCAGCAGCCGGGGGCACCAAGAGACCCAGTACTTC
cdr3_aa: CASSRGHQETQYF

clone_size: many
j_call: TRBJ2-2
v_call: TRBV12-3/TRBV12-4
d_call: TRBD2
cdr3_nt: TGTGCCAGCAGTTTCTGGCTAGCGGGCGGAAAGAACACCGGGGAGCTGTTTTTT
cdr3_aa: CASSFWLAGGKNTGELFF

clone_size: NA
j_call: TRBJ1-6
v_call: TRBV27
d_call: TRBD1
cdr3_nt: TGTGCCAGCAGTTTCGGGACAGGGTTAAGGAGCTCCTATAATTCACCCCTCCACTTT
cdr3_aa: CASSFGTGLRSSYNSPLHF

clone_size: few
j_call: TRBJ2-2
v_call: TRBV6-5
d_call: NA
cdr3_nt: TGTGCCAGCAGTTACCGAGGGGCCACCGGGGAGCTGTTTTTT
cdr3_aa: CASSYRGATGELFF

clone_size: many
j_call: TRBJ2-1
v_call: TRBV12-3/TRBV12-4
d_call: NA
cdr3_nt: TGTGCCAGCAGTCCTAACCGGGTTCGGGGGCAGTTCTTC
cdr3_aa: CASSPNRVRGQFF

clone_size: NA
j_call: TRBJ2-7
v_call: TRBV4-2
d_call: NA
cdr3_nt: TGTGCCAGCAGCCATTGGGAGGGGGCGAGGGAGCAGTACTTC
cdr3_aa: CASSHWEGAREQYF

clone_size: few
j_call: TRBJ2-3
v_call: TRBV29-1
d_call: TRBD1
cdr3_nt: TGCAGCGTACCTCCCGACAGGGCGTCCACAGATACGCAGTATTTT
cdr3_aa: CSVPPDRASTDTQYF

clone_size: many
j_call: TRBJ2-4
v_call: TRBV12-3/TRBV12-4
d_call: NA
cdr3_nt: TGTGCCAGCAGTCAGGACAGAGCCAAAAACATTCAGTACTTC
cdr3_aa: CASSQDRAKNIQYF

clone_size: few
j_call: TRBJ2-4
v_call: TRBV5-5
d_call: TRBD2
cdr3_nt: TGTGCCAGCAGCTTGAACCCGAGACTAGCGGGAGCCAAAAACATTCAGTACTTC
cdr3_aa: CASSLNPRLAGAKNIQYF

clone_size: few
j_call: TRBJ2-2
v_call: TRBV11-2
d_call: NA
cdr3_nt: TGTGCCAGCAGCTTAGGATCGGGCAGCTGGACCGGGGAGCTGTTTTTT
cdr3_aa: CASSLGSGSWTGELFF

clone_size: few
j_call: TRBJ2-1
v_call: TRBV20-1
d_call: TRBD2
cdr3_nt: TGCAGTGCCAACGGACTGCGGACTAGATTCCTGGGTGAGCAGTTCTTC
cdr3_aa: CSANGLRTRFLGEQFF